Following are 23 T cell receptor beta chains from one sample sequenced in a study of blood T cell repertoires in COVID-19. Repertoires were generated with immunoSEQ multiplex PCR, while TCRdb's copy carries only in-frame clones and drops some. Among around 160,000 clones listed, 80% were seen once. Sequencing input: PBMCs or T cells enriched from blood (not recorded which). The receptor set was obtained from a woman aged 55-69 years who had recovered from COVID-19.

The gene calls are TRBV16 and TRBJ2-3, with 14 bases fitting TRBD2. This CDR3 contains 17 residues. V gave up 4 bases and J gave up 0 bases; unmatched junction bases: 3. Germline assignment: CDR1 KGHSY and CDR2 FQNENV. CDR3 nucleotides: TGTGCCAGCAGCCTTGGACTAGCGGGGGGAAGCACAGATACGCAGTATTTT. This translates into CASSLGLAGGSTDTQYF.

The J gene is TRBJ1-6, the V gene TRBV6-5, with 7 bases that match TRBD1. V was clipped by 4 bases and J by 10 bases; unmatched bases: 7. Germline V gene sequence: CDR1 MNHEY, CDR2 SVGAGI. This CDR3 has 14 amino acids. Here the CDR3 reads CASSSTTGDSPLHF. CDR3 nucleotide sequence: TGTGCCAGCAGTTCCACTACAGGGGACTCACCCCTCCACTTT.

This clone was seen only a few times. The CDR3: CASSVFRQGNQPQHF. The DNA of the CDR3 is TGTGCCAGCAGTGTTTTCCGACAGGGCAATCAGCCCCAGCATTTT. This chain uses TRBV25-1 with TRBJ1-5; TRBD1 might be the D (6 bases). CDR3 length: 15 amino acids. Germline CDR1 MGHDK, CDR2 SYGVNS. Trimming took 4 bases from V and 2 from J, leaving 12 bases between them. The full variable domain, completed using reference TRBV25-1 and TRBJ1-5, is EADIYQTPRYLVIGTGKKITLECSQTMGHDKMYWYQQDPGMELHLIHYSYGVNSTEKGDLSSESTVSRIRTEHFPLTLESARPSHTSQYLCASSVFRQGNQPQHFGDGTRLSIL.

The DNA for the CDR3 is TGCGCCAGCAGCCCGTCAGGTGACTACGAGCAGTACTTC. Protein product: CASSPSGDYEQYF. V usage is TRBV5-1 and J usage is TRBJ2-7; unclear D gene. CDR1 and CDR2 from the germline V gene are SGHRS and YFSETQ. This CDR3 region has 13 residues. Trimming removed 4 bases at V and 3 bases at J, with 11 bases between.

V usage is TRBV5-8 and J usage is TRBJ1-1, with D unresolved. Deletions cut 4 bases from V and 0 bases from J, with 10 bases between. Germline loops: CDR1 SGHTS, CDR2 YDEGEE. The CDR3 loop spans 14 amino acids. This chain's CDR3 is CASSVITVNTEAFF. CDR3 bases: TGTGCCAGCAGCGTGATCACGGTGAACACTGAAGCTTTCTTT.

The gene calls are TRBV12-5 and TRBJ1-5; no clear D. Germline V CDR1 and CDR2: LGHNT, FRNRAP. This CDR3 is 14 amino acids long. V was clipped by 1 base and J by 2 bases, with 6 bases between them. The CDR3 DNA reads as TGTGCTAGTGGTTTGGGATCGGGCAATCAGCCCCAGCATTTT. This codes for CASGLGSGNQPQHF.

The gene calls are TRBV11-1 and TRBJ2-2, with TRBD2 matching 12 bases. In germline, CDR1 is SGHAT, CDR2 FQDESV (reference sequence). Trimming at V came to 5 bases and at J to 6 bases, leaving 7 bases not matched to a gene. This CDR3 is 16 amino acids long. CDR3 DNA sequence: TGTGCCAGCAGCGAACTAGCGGGGGGCGGGGCCGGGGAGCTGTTTTTT. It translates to CASSELAGGGAGELFF.

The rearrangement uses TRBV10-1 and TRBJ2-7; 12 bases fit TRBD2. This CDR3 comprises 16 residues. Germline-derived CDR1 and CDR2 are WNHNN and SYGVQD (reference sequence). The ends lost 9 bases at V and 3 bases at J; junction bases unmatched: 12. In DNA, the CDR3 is TGCGCCAGTGAACCACTAGCGGGGGGTCACTTCTACGAGCAGTACTTC. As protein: CASEPLAGGHFYEQYF.

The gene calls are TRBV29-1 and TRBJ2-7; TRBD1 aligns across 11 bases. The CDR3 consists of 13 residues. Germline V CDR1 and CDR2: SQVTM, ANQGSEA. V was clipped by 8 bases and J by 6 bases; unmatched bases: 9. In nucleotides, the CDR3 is TGCAGCACAAGAGGGGGGACAGGGGGCGAGCAGTACTTC. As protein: CSTRGGTGGEQYF.

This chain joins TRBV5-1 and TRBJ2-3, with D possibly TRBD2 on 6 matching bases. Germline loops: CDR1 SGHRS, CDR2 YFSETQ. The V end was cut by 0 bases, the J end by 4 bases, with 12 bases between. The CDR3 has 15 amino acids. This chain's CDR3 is CASSLVSPGADTQYF. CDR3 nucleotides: TGCGCCAGCAGCTTGGTATCACCGGGGGCAGATACGCAGTATTTT.

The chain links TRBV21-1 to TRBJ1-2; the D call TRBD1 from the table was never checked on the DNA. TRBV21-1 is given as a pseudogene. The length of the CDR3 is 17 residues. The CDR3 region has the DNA TGTGCCAGCAGCAAAGAGTATCTGAGACAGGGCAACTATGGCTACACCTTC. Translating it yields CASSKEYLRQGNYGYTF.

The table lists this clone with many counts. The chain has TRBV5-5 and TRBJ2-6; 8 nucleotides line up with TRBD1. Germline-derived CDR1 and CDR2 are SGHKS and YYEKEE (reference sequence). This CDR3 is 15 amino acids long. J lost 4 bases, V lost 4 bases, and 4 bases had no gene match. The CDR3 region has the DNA TGTGCCAGCAGCCCGACAGGGGTGGGGGCCAACGTCCTGACTTTC. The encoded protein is CASSPTGVGANVLTF.

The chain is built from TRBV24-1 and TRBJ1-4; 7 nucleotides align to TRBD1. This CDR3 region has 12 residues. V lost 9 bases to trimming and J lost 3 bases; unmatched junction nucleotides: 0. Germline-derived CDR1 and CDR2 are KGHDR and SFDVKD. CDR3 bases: TGTGCCACCGGGACAGCTAATGAAAAACTGTTTTTT. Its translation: CATGTANEKLFF.

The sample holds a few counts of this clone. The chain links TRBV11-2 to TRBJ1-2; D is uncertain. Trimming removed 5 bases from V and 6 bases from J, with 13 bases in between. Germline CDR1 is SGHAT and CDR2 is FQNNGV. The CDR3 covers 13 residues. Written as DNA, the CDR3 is TGTGCCAGCAGCCAAGAGCCGGAGGATGGCTACACCTTC. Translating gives CASSQEPEDGYTF.

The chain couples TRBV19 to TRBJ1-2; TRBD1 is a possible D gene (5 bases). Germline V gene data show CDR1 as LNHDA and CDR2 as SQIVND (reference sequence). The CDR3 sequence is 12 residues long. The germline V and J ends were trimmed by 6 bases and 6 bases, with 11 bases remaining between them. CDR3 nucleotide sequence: TGTGCCAGTAGGGCAGGGAGGAATGGCTACACCTTC. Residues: CASRAGRNGYTF.

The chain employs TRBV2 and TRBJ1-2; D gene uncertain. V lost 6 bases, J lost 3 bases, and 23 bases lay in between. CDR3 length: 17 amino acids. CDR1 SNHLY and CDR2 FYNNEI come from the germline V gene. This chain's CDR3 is CASSVSPNFGPDYGYTF. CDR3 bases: TGTGCCAGCAGCGTTAGTCCGAATTTTGGTCCCGACTATGGCTACACCTTC.

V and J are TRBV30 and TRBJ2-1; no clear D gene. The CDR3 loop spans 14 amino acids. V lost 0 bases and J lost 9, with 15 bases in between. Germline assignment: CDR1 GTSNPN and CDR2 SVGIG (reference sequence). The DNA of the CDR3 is TGTGCCTGGAGTGTAGGCCTTCCGGCGGCTGAGCAGTTCTTC. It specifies CAWSVGLPAAEQFF.

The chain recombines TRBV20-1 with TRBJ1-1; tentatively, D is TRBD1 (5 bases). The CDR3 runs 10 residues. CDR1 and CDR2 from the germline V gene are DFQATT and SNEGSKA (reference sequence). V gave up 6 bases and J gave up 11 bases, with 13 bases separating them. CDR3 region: CSALGGEAFF. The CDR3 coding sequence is TGCAGTGCCTTGGGGGGGGAGGCTTTCTTT.

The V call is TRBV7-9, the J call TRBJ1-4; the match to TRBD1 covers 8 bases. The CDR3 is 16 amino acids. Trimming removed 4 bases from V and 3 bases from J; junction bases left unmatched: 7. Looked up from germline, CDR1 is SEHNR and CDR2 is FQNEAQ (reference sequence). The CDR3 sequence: CASSWTGKRANEKLFF. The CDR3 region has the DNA TGTGCCAGCAGCTGGACAGGGAAGAGGGCTAATGAAAAACTGTTTTTT.

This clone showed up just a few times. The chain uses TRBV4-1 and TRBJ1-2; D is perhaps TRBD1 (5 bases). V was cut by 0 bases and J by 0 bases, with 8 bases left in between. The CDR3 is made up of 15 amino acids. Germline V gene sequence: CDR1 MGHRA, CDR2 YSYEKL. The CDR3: CASSQEGGANYGYTF. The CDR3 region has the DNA TGCGCCAGCAGCCAAGAGGGGGGGGCTAACTATGGCTACACCTTC.

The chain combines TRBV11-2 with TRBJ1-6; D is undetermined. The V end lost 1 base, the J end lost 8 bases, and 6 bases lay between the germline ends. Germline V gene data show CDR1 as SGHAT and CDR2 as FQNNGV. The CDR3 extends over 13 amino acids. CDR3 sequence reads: CASSLARYSPLHF. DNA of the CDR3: TGTGCCAGCAGCTTAGCGAGGTATTCACCCCTCCACTTT.

This CDR3 is CASSPHPSGGTGELFF. The CDR3 nucleotides read TGTGCCAGCTCACCCCACCCATCAGGGGGCACCGGGGAGCTGTTTTTT. This chain uses TRBV18 with TRBJ2-2, with 7 bases identical to TRBD1. This CDR3 has 16 amino acids. After removal of 3 bases from V and 4 bases from J, the junction contained 8 bases not matched to a gene. Germline V gene sequence: CDR1 KGHSH, CDR2 LQKENI.

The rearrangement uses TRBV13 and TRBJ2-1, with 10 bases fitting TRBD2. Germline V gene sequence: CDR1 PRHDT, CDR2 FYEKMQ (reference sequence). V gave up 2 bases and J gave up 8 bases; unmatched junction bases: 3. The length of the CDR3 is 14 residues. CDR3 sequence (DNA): TGTGCCAGCAGCTTACTAGCGGGGGTAGATGAGCAGTTCTTC. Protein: CASSLLAGVDEQFF.